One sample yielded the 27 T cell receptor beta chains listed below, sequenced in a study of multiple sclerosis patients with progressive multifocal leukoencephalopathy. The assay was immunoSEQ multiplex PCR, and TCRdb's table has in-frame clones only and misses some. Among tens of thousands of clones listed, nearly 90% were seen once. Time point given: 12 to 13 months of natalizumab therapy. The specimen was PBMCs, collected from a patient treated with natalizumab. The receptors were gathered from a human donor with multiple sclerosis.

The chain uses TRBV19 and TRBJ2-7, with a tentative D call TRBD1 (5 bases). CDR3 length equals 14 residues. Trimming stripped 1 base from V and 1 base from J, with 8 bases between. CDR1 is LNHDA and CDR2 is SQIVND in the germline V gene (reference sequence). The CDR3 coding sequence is TGTGCCAGTAGTATAGGGGGCAGTTCCTACGAGCAGTACTTC. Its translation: CASSIGGSSYEQYF.

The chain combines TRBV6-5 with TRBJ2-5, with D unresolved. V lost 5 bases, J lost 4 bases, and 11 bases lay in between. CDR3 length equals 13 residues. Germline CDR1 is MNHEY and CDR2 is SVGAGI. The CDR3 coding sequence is TGTGCCAGCAGTCATGAAAGTATAGAGACCCAGTACTTC. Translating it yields CASSHESIETQYF.

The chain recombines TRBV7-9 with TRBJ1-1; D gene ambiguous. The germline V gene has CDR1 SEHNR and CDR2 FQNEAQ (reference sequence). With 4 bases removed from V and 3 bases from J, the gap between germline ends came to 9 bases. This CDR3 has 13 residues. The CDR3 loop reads CASSSFLDTEAFF. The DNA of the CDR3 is TGTGCCAGCAGCTCCTTTTTAGACACTGAAGCTTTCTTT.

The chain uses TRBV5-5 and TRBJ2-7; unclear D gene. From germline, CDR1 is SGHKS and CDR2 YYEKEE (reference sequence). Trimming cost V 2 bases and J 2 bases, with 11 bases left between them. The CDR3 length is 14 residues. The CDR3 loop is CASSLLAGPYEQYF. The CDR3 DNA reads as TGTGCCAGCAGCTTATTAGCAGGCCCCTACGAGCAGTACTTC.

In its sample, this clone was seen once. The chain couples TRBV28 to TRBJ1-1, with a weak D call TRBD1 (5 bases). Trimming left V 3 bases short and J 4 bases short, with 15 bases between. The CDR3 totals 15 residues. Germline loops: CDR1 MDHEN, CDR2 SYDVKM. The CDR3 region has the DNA TGTGCCAGCAGTTTTAATTGGGGGGTGCGCACTGAAGCTTTCTTT. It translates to CASSFNWGVRTEAFF.

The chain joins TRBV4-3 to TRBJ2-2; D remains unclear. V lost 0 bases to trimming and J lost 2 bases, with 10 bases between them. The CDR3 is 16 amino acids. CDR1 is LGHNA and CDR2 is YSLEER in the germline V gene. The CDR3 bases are TGCGCCAGCAGCCAAGATATGGGCCAAAACACCGGGGAGCTGTTTTTT. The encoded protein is CASSQDMGQNTGELFF.

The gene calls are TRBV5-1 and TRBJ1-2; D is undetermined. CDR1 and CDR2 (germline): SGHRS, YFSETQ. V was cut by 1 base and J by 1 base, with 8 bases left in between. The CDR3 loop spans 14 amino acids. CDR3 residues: CASSLNEVNYGYTF. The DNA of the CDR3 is TGCGCCAGCAGCTTGAATGAGGTTAACTATGGCTACACCTTC.

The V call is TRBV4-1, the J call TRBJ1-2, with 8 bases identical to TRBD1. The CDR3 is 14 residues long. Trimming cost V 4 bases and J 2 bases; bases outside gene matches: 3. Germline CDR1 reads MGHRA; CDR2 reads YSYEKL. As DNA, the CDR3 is TGCGCCAGCAGCCCGAGGACAGGGAACTATGGCTACACCTTC. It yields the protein CASSPRTGNYGYTF.

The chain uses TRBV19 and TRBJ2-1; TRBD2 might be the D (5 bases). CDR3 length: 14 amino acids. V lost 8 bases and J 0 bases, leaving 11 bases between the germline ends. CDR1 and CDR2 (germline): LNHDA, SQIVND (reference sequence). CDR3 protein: CASGGGSSYNEQFF. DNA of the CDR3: TGTGCCAGTGGAGGTGGGAGCTCCTACAATGAGCAGTTCTTC. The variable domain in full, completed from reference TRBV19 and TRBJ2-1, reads DGGITQSPKYLFRKEGQNVTLSCEQNLNHDAMYWYRQDPGQGLRLIYYSQIVNDFQKGDIAEGYSVSREKKESFPLTVTSAQKNPTAFYLCASGGGSSYNEQFFGPGTRLTVL.

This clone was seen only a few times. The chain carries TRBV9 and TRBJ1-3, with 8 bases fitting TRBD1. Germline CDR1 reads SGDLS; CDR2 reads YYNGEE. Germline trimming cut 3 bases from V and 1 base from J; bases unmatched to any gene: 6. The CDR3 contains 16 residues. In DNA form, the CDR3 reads TGTGCCAGCAGCGCGGGACAGGTCCTATCTGGAAACACCATATATTTT. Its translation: CASSAGQVLSGNTIYF. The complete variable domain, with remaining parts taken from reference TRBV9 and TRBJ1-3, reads DSGVTQTPKHLITATGQRVTLRCSPRSGDLSVYWYQQSLDQGLQFLIQYYNGEERAKGNILERFSAQQFPDLHSELNLSSLELGDSALYFCASSAGQVLSGNTIYFGEGSWLTVV.

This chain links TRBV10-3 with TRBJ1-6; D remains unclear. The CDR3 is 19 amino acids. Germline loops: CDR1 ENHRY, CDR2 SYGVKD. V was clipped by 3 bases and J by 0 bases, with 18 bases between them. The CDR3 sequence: CAISESTGNRFSYNSPLHF. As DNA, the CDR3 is TGTGCCATCAGTGAATCCACTGGGAACCGCTTCTCCTATAATTCACCCCTCCACTTT.

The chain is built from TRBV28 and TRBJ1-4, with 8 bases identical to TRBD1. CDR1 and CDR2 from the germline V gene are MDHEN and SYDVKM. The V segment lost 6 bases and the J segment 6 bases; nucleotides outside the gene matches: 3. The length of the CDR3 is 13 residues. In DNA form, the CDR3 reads TGTGCCAGCAGACAGGGGGGGGATGAAAAACTGTTTTTT. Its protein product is CASRQGGDEKLFF.

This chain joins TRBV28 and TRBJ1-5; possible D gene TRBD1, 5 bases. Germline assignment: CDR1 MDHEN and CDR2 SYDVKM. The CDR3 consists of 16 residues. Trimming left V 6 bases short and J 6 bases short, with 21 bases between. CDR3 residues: CASSQPSGLASQPQHF. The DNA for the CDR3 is TGTGCCAGCAGCCAACCTTCAGGGTTAGCTTCTCAGCCCCAGCATTTT.

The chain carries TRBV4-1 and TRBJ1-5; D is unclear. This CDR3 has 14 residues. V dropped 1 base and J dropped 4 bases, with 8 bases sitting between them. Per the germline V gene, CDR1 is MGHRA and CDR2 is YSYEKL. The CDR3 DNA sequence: TGCGCCAGCAGCCAAGGCCCGGGTAATCAGCCCCAGCATTTT. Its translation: CASSQGPGNQPQHF.

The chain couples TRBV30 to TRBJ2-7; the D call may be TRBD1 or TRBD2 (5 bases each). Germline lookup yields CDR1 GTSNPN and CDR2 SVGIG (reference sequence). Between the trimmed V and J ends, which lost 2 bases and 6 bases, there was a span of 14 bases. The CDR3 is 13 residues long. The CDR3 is CAWSRWDVPEQYF. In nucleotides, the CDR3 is TGTGCCTGGAGTCGATGGGACGTCCCCGAGCAGTACTTC.

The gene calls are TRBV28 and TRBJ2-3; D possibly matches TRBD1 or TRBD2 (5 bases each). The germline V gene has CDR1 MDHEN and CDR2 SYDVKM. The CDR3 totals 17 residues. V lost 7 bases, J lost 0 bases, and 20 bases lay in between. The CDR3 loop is CASTSTNLGTSTDTQYF. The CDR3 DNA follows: TGTGCCAGCACCTCAACTAACTTAGGGACGAGCACAGATACGCAGTATTTT. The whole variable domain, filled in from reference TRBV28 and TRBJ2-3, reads DVKVTQSSRYLVKRTGEKVFLECVQDMDHENMFWYRQDPGLGLRLIYFSYDVKMKEKGDIPEGYSVSREKKERFSLILESASTNQTSMYLCASTSTNLGTSTDTQYFGPGTRLTVL.

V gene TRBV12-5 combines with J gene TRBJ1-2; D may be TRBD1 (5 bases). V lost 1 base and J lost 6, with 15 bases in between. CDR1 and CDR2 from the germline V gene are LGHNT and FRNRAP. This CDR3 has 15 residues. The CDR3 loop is CASGLDGTGVDGYTF. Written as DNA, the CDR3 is TGTGCTAGTGGTTTGGATGGAACAGGAGTGGATGGCTACACCTTC.

The CDR3 sequence is CAWSVMVGNTIYF. The CDR3 DNA reads as TGTGCCTGGAGTGTCATGGTCGGAAACACCATATATTTT. The chain uses TRBV30 and TRBJ1-3; no clear D gene. Germline V CDR1 and CDR2: GTSNPN, SVGIG (reference sequence). The length of the CDR3 is 13 residues. V was trimmed by 0 bases and J by 4 bases, leaving 7 bases between them.

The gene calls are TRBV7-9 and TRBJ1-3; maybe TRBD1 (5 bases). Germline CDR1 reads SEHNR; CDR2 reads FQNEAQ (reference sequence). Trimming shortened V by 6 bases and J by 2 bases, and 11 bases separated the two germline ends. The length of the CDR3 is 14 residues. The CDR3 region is CASSPDNTGNTIYF. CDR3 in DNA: TGTGCCAGCAGTCCGGACAACACTGGAAACACCATATATTTT.

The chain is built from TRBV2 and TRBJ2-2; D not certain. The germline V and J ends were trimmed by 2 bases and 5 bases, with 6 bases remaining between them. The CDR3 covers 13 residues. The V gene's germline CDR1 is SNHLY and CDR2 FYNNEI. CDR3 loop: CASSEPRTGELFF. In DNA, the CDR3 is TGTGCCAGCAGTGAACCCCGTACCGGGGAGCTGTTTTTT.

The CDR3 DNA reads as TGTGCCAGCAGCGAGGGTGGCGGGCACTATGGCTACACCTTC. Protein sequence: CASSEGGGHYGYTF. This chain connects TRBV7-9 to TRBJ1-2; D is uncertain. The CDR3 contains 14 residues. Germline V gives CDR1 SEHNR, CDR2 FQNEAQ (reference sequence). Deletions cut 5 bases from V and 3 bases from J, with 13 bases between.

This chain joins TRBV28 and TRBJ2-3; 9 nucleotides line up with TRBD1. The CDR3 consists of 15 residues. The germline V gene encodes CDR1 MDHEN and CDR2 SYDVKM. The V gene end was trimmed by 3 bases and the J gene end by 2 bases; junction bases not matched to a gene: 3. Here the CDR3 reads CASSLRTGVTDTQYF. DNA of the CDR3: TGTGCCAGCAGTTTGCGGACAGGGGTCACAGATACGCAGTATTTT.

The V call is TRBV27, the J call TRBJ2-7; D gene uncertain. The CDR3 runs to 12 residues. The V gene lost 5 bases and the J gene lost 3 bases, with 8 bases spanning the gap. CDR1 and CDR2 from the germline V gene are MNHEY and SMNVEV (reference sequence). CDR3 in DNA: TGTGCCAGCAGTGCAAACAACTACGAGCAGTACTTC. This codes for CASSANNYEQYF.

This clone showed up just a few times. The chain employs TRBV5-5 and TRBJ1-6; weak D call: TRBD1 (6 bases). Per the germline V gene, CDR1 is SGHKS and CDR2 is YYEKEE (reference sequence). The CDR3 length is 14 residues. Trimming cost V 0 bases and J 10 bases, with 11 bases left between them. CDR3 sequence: CASSLVQGGSPLHF. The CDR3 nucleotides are TGTGCCAGCAGCTTGGTACAGGGAGGGTCACCCCTCCACTTT. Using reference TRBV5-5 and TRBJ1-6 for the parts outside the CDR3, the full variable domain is DAGVTQSPTHLIKTRGQQVTLRCSPISGHKSVSWYQQVLGQGPQFIFQYYEKEERGRGNFPDRFSARQFPNYSSELNVNALLLGDSALYLCASSLVQGGSPLHFGNGTRLTVT.

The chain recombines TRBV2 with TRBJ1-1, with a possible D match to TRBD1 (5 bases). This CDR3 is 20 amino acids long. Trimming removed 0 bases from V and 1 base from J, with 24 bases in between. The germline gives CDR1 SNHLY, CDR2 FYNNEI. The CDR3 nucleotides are TGTGCCAGCAGTGAAGCCCCTGGTGAGTCCCGTGGCGGGGGGAACACTGAAGCTTTCTTT. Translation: CASSEAPGESRGGGNTEAFF.

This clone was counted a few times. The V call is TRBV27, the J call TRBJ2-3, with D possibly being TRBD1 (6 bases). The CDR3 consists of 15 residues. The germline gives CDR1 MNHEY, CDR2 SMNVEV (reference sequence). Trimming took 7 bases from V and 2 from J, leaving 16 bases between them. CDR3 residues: CASTQGHLATDTQYF. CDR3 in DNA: TGTGCCAGCACCCAGGGACACCTAGCCACAGATACGCAGTATTTT.

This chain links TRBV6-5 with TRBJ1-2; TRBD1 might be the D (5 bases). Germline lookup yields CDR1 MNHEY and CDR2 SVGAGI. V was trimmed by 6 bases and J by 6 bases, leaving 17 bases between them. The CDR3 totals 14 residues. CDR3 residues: CASSTQGGSNGYTF. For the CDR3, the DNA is TGTGCCAGCAGCACCCAGGGCGGTAGTAATGGCTACACCTTC.